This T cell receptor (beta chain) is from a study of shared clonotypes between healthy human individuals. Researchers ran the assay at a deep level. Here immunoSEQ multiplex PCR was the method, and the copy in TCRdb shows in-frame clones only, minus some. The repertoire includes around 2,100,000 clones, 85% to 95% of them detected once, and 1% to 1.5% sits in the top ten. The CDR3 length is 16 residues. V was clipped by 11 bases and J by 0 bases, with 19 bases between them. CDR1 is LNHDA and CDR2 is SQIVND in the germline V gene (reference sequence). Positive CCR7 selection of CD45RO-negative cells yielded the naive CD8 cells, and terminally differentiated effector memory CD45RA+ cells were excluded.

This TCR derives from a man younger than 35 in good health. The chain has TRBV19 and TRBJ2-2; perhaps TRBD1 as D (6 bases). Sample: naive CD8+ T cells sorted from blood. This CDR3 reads CASNPWDKANTGELFF. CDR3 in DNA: TGTGCCTCTAACCCTTGGGACAAGGCGAACACCGGGGAGCTGTTTTTT.